The 23 T cell receptor beta chains reported below all come from one sample, sequenced in a study of blood T cell repertoires in COVID-19. Clones were sequenced by immunoSEQ multiplex PCR, and TCRdb holds only the in-frame ones, with some missing. The sample includes about 250,000 clones, approximately 88% seen only once; the top ten take just under 0.8%. Sequencing was performed on peripheral blood. Receptor source: a woman aged 25 to 39 with acute or convalescent COVID-19.

The genes are TRBV3-1 (or the pseudogene TRBV3-2) and TRBJ2-1; TRBD2 agrees at 8 bases. Germline assignment: CDR1 LGHDT and CDR2 YNNKEL (reference sequence). Trimming took 4 bases from V and 5 from J; bases not matched to a gene: 13. The CDR3 extends over 17 amino acids. CDR3 DNA: TGTGCCAGCAGCCCCGCGATGCCCAGCGGGAGTAACAATGAGCAGTTCTTC. This encodes CASSPAMPSGSNNEQFF.

This rearrangement joins TRBV27 to TRBJ2-1, with 11 bases matching TRBD2. CDR1 and CDR2 (germline): MNHEY, SMNVEV (reference sequence). V shed 6 bases, J shed 2 bases, and the junction held 12 bases outside the gene matches. The CDR3 has 18 residues. The CDR3 region is CASRPRTGTSGTYNEQFF. The CDR3 nucleotides are TGTGCCAGCAGACCTCGGACCGGGACTAGCGGTACCTACAATGAGCAGTTCTTC.

V usage is TRBV21-1 and J usage is TRBJ1-4; the table's D call TRBD1 went unverified against the DNA. TRBV21-1 is labeled a pseudogene. The CDR3 loop spans 14 amino acids. This CDR3 reads CANFLWGRNEKLFF. For the CDR3, the DNA is TGTGCCAACTTCCTATGGGGCCGGAATGAAAAACTGTTTTTT.

CDR3 region: CASSPGQGQETQYF. The CDR3 nucleotides read TGTGCCAGCAGCCCCGGACAGGGGCAAGAGACCCAGTACTTC. The chain uses TRBV9 and TRBJ2-5, with 9 positions matching TRBD1. J gave up 2 bases and V 4 bases, and 3 bases lay outside the gene matches. Germline CDR1 SGDLS, CDR2 YYNGEE. The CDR3 covers 14 residues.

The rearrangement joins TRBV6-5 to TRBJ2-1; 9 bases map to TRBD2. The V gene end was trimmed by 2 bases and the J gene end by 14 bases; junction bases not matched to a gene: 4. Germline assignment: CDR1 MNHEY and CDR2 SVGAGI. This CDR3 has 12 amino acids. As DNA, the CDR3 is TGTGCCAGCAGTTACGGGACTAGCCCCAAGTTCTTC. Translated: CASSYGTSPKFF.

The gene calls are TRBV19 and TRBJ1-2, with D possibly being TRBD1 (6 bases). CDR1 is LNHDA and CDR2 is SQIVND in the germline V gene (reference sequence). The CDR3 is 14 amino acids. Trimming removed 5 bases from V and 4 bases from J, with 14 bases in between. The CDR3 DNA reads as TGTGCCAGTAGTCCAACTACAGGGACCTATGGCTACACCTTC. As protein: CASSPTTGTYGYTF.

This chain uses TRBV14 with TRBJ1-6; D perhaps matches TRBD1 (6 bases). With 3 bases removed from V and 6 bases from J, the gap between germline ends came to 15 bases. CDR1 SGHDN and CDR2 FVKESK come from the germline V gene. The CDR3 totals 16 residues. DNA for the CDR3: TGTGCCAGCAGCCAGTCGACCGGGACAAGTAATTCACCCCTCCACTTT. It is translated as CASSQSTGTSNSPLHF.

For this clone: At one of its ends the junction is not consistent with the germline gene, which may arise from a read error. This chain uses TRBV6-1 with TRBJ2-3; 8 nucleotides line up with TRBD2. The CDR3 contains 16 residues. Germline V CDR1 and CDR2: MNHNS, SASEGT. The CDR3 protein is CASNERAGVYTDTQYF. In DNA form, the CDR3 reads TGTGCCAGCAATGAAAGAGCGGGAGTGTATACAGATACGCAGTATTTT.

This chain uses TRBV7-8 with TRBJ2-7; tentative D call: TRBD2 (6 bases). Trimming shortened V by 0 bases and J by 3 bases, and 6 bases separated the two germline ends. This CDR3 has 13 residues. Germline CDR1 is SGHVS and CDR2 is FQNEAQ. The DNA of the CDR3 is TGTGCCAGCAGCTTAGCGGGAGGCTACGAGCAGTACTTC. This codes for CASSLAGGYEQYF. The full variable domain, in which reference TRBV7-8 and TRBJ2-7 provide the parts outside the CDR3, is GAGVSQSPRYKVAKRGQDVALRCDPISGHVSLFWYQQALGQGPEFLTYFQNEAQLDKSGLPSDRFFAERPEGSVSTLKIQRTQQEDSAVYLCASSLAGGYEQYFGPGTRLTVT.

This clone was found once. V is TRBV11-1 and J is TRBJ1-1; TRBD1 is a possible D gene (6 bases). The germline V gene has CDR1 SGHAT and CDR2 FQDESV (reference sequence). The CDR3 totals 16 residues. Trimming removed 3 bases from V and 0 bases from J, with 14 bases in between. CDR3 amino acids: CASSFRTGWLNTEAFF. In DNA, the CDR3 is TGTGCCAGCAGCTTTCGCACAGGGTGGTTGAACACTGAAGCTTTCTTT.

The chain is built from TRBV27 and TRBJ1-1; TRBD1 matches 7 bases. With V trimmed by 5 bases and J by 0 bases, 3 bases remained unmatched. Germline lookup yields CDR1 MNHEY and CDR2 SMNVEV (reference sequence). The CDR3 sequence is 14 residues long. The CDR3 bases are TGTGCCAGCAGTCGGACAGGCATGAACACTGAAGCTTTCTTT. This translates into CASSRTGMNTEAFF.

The V gene is TRBV5-1, the J gene TRBJ2-7, with no clear D. This CDR3 contains 15 residues. The V gene's germline CDR1 is SGHRS and CDR2 YFSETQ. Trimming removed 4 bases at V and 4 bases at J, with 18 bases between. CDR3 bases: TGCGCCAGCAGCCCTCTGGTTGAACGCGGATACGAGCAGTACTTC. This sequence encodes CASSPLVERGYEQYF.

V usage is TRBV19 and J usage is TRBJ2-5; tentatively, D is TRBD1 (6 bases). Trimming cost V 5 bases and J 5 bases, with 15 bases left between them. CDR1 is LNHDA and CDR2 is SQIVND in the germline V gene (reference sequence). CDR3 length: 14 residues. The CDR3 DNA sequence: TGTGCCAGTAGTGCAACAGGGTTAAGGGAGACCCAGTACTTC. This translates into CASSATGLRETQYF.

J is TRBJ2-2 and V is TRBV5-6, with TRBD1 matching over 9 bases. This CDR3 contains 14 residues. The V gene's germline CDR1 is SGHDT and CDR2 YYEEEE. Trimming removed 5 bases from V and 4 bases from J; junction bases left unmatched: 3. CDR3 sequence: CASRGTGPTGELFF. The CDR3 bases are TGTGCCAGCAGGGGGACAGGGCCCACCGGGGAGCTGTTTTTT.

This chain uses TRBV20-1 with TRBJ2-5, with a tentative D call TRBD2 (6 bases). The V and J ends lost 5 bases and 5 bases respectively, with 9 bases between them. The CDR3 covers 11 residues. Germline values: CDR1 DFQATT, CDR2 SNEGSKA (reference sequence). The CDR3 spells CSAGLTETQYF. CDR3 sequence (DNA): TGCAGTGCTGGACTAACCGAGACCCAGTACTTC.

This chain connects TRBV30 to TRBJ2-1; 9 bases match TRBD1. The CDR3 runs to 15 residues. CDR1 GTSNPN and CDR2 SVGIG come from the germline V gene (reference sequence). V was clipped by 5 bases and J by 3 bases; unmatched bases: 8. The DNA for the CDR3 is TGTGCCTGGGGTCCGGGACAGGGTTTCTACAATGAGCAGTTCTTC. Translating it yields CAWGPGQGFYNEQFF.

The CDR3 DNA reads as TGTGCCAGCAGCCCAACTACAGGGGACTCTGGAAACACCATATATTTT. This translates into CASSPTTGDSGNTIYF. The genes are TRBV7-8 and TRBJ1-3; TRBD1 matches at 7 bases. The CDR3 is made up of 16 amino acids. J was trimmed by 0 bases and V by 5 bases; bases with no gene match: 7. Germline CDR1 is SGHVS and CDR2 is FQNEAQ.

The chain has TRBV9 and TRBJ2-2; possible D gene TRBD2, 6 bases. The CDR3 is 13 residues long. CDR1 SGDLS and CDR2 YYNGEE come from the germline V gene. Trimming took off 3 bases at V and 6 bases at J, with 9 bases between the two ends. The CDR3 DNA sequence: TGTGCCAGCAGCGCATGGGACTCCGGGGAGCTGTTTTTT. Translation: CASSAWDSGELFF.

This chain links TRBV3-1 (or the pseudogene TRBV3-2) with TRBJ2-1; TRBD2 agrees at 8 bases. The V and J ends lost 4 bases and 10 bases, in that order; junction bases with no gene match: 6. The CDR3 is 13 amino acids. In germline, CDR1 is LGHDT, CDR2 YNNKEL (reference sequence). CDR3 DNA: TGTGCCAGCAGCCGAGCGGGAGAACAAGAGCAGTTCTTC. It specifies CASSRAGEQEQFF.

The genes are TRBV5-1 and TRBJ1-3; D possibly corresponds to TRBD1 (6 bases). Germline-derived CDR1 and CDR2 are SGHRS and YFSETQ. The CDR3 spans 14 residues. V lost 2 bases to trimming and J lost 3 bases, with 9 bases between them. The CDR3 is CASSLPGVGNTIYF. CDR3 bases: TGCGCCAGCAGCTTACCAGGGGTTGGAAACACCATATATTTT.

This clone has a handful of counts. The V call is TRBV7-9, the J call TRBJ1-1; 9 positions agree with TRBD1. The CDR3 sequence is 15 residues long. V gave up 5 bases and J gave up 3 bases; unmatched junction bases: 7. The germline V gene encodes CDR1 SEHNR and CDR2 FQNEAQ (reference sequence). CDR3 protein: CASSPTGGFDTEAFF. In DNA form, the CDR3 reads TGTGCCAGCAGCCCTACAGGGGGCTTCGACACTGAAGCTTTCTTT.

The chain has TRBV7-2 and TRBJ2-1, with 7 bases that match TRBD2. The length of the CDR3 is 16 residues. The J segment lost 2 bases and the V segment lost 1 base, leaving 5 bases of the junction unmatched. CDR1 and CDR2 (germline): SGHTA, FQGNSA. The CDR3: CASSLDWGGTYNEQFF. The DNA of the CDR3 is TGTGCCAGCAGCTTAGACTGGGGAGGGACCTACAATGAGCAGTTCTTC. Drawing the rest from reference TRBV7-2 and TRBJ2-1, the complete variable domain is GAGVSQSPSNKVTEKGKDVELRCDPISGHTALYWYRQSLGQGLEFLIYFQGNSAPDKSGLPSDRFSAERTGGSVSTLTIQRTQQEDSAVYLCASSLDWGGTYNEQFFGPGTRLTVL.

This clone was counted once. This chain joins TRBV7-8 and TRBJ1-3; 10 bases fit TRBD1. Germline V gives CDR1 SGHVS, CDR2 FQNEAQ. After removal of 5 bases from V and 4 bases from J, the junction contained 8 bases not matched to a gene. The CDR3 runs to 16 residues. CDR3 protein: CASSPTGGASGNTIYF. The DNA for the CDR3 is TGTGCCAGCAGCCCGACAGGGGGCGCATCAGGAAACACCATATATTTT. The full variable domain, completed using reference TRBV7-8 and TRBJ1-3, is GAGVSQSPRYKVAKRGQDVALRCDPISGHVSLFWYQQALGQGPEFLTYFQNEAQLDKSGLPSDRFFAERPEGSVSTLKIQRTQQEDSAVYLCASSPTGGASGNTIYFGEGSWLTVV.